The 7 T cell receptor beta chains presented below share a single source sample, sequenced in a study of T cell responses to AZD1222 COVID-19 vaccine. Measured with immunoSEQ multiplex PCR; TCRdb has only the in-frame clones, and not every one. The table has 120,000 to 150,000 clones, around 90% seen once. This material consisted of peripheral blood, taken on day 0 of AZD1222 vaccination. The receptors shown here come from an adult in good health.

The V and J genes are TRBV7-9 and TRBJ2-6, with TRBD1 matching 10 bases. Trimming removed 6 bases from V and 1 base from J; junction bases left unmatched: 6. This CDR3 is built from 17 residues. Germline CDR1 and CDR2: SEHNR and FQNEAQ (reference sequence). The CDR3 is CASRAGTGVSGANVLTF. CDR3 coding DNA: TGTGCCAGCAGGGCCGGGACAGGGGTTTCTGGGGCCAACGTCCTGACTTTC.

V usage is TRBV19 and J usage is TRBJ1-1; no definite D call. The germline V gene has CDR1 LNHDA and CDR2 SQIVND (reference sequence). Trimming stripped 3 bases from V and 1 base from J, with 15 bases between. The CDR3 sequence is 16 residues long. The CDR3 nucleotides read TGTGCCAGTAGTATCCTAGGACTAGGCGGGAACACTGAAGCTTTCTTT. Translating it yields CASSILGLGGNTEAFF.

CDR3 protein: CASSDRALGTEAFF. CDR3 coding DNA: TGTGCCAGCAGTGACAGGGCTCTGGGGACTGAAGCTTTCTTT. The chain carries TRBV28 and TRBJ1-1; TRBD1 aligns across 7 bases. The CDR3 extends over 14 amino acids. Unmatched junction bases numbered 8, after V lost 5 bases and J lost 5 bases. CDR1 MDHEN and CDR2 SYDVKM come from the germline V gene.

This chain uses TRBV4-3 with TRBJ2-1; D may correspond to TRBD1 or TRBD2 (6 bases each). CDR1 is LGHNA and CDR2 is YSLEER in the germline V gene. The CDR3 sequence is 16 residues long. Trimming took off 1 base at V and 12 bases at J, with 22 bases between the two ends. The DNA for the CDR3 is TGCGCCAGCAGCCAAGGCGGGACACCTACCCGCACTGGGCAGTTCTTC. It translates to CASSQGGTPTRTGQFF.

This rearrangement joins TRBV19 to TRBJ2-5; no firm D call. This CDR3 comprises 14 residues. Trimming removed 7 bases at V and 5 bases at J, with 17 bases between. Looked up from germline, CDR1 is LNHDA and CDR2 is SQIVND (reference sequence). CDR3 protein: CASTHRGETETQYF. The CDR3 DNA sequence: TGTGCCAGTACCCATCGAGGTGAAACGGAGACCCAGTACTTC.

This clone was counted a few times. This chain joins TRBV7-9 and TRBJ2-5; TRBD1 matches 7 bases. This CDR3 contains 15 residues. Germline CDR1 and CDR2: SEHNR and FQNEAQ (reference sequence). Trimming removed 3 bases from V and 5 bases from J; junction bases left unmatched: 9. In DNA form, the CDR3 reads TGTGCCAGCAGCTTCGGGACAGTTCCTTTGGAGACCCAGTACTTC. Protein product: CASSFGTVPLETQYF.

This sequence joins TRBV20-1 and TRBJ1-5; D not certain. CDR3 size: 11 residues. Per germline, CDR1 DFQATT and CDR2 SNEGSKA (reference sequence). V lost 3 bases and J 5 bases, leaving 5 bases between the germline ends. CDR3 DNA sequence: TGCAGTGCTAGCATAGATCAGCCCCAGCATTTT. Amino acids: CSASIDQPQHF.